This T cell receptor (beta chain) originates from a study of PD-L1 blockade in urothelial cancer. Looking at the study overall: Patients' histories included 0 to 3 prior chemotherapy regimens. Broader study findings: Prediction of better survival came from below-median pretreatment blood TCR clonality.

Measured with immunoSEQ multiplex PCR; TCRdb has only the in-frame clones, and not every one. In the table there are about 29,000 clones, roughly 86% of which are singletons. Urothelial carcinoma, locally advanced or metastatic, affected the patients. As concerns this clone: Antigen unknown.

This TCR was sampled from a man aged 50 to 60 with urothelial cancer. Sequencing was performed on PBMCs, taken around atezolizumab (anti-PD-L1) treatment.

The CDR3 DNA is TGTGCCAGCAGGACAGGGGGCGTTTCAAATGAAAAACTGTTTTTT. Translated, it gives CASRTGGVSNEKLFF. V and J are TRBV28 and TRBJ1-4, with 10 bases matching TRBD1. The germline gives CDR1 MDHEN, CDR2 SYDVKM. The V and J ends lost 6 bases and 5 bases, in that order; junction bases with no gene match: 6. The length of the CDR3 is 15 residues.